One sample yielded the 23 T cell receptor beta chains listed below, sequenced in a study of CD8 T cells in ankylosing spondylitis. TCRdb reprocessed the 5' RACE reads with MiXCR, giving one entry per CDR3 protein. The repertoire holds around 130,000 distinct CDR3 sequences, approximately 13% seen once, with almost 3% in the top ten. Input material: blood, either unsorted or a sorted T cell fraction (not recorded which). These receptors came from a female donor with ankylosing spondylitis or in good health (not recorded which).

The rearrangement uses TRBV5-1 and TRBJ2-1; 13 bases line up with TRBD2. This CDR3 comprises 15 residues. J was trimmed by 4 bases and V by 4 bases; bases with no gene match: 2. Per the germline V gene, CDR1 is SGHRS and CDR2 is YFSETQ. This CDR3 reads CASSGTSGIYNEQFF. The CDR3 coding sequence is TGCGCCAGCAGCGGGACTAGCGGGATTTACAATGAGCAGTTCTTC.

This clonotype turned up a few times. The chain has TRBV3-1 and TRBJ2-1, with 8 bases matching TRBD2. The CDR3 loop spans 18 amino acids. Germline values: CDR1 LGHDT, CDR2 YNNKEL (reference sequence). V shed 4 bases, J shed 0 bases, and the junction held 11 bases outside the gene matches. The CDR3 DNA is TGTGCCAGCAGCCCCTTGCTGGGGCTAGCGGGCTCCTACAATGAGCAGTTCTTC. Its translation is CASSPLLGLAGSYNEQFF.

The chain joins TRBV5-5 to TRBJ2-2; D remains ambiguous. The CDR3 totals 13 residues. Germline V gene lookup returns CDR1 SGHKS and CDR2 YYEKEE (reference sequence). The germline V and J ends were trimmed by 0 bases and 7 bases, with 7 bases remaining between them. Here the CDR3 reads CASSLAGGGELFF. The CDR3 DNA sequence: TGTGCCAGCAGCTTGGCGGGTGGCGGGGAGCTGTTTTTT.

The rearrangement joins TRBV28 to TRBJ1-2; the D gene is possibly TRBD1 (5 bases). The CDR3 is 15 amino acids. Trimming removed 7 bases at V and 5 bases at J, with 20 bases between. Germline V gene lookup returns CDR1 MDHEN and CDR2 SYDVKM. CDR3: CASTFRDENDYGYTF. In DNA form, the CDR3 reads TGTGCCAGCACCTTTCGGGACGAGAATGATTATGGCTACACCTTC.

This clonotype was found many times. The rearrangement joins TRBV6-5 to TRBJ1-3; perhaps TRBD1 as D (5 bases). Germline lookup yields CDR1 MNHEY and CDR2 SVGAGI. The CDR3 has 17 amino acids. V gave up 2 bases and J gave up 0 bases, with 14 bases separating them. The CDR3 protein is CASSYTGGVLSGNTIYF. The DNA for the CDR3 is TGTGCCAGCAGTTACACCGGAGGGGTCCTCTCTGGAAACACCATATATTTT.

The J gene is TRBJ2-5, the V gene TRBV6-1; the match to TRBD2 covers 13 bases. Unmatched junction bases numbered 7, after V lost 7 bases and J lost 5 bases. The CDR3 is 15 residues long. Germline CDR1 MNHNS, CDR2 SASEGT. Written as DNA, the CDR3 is TGTGCCAGCATGACTAGCGGGGGGAGATGGGAGACCCAGTACTTC. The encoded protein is CASMTSGGRWETQYF.

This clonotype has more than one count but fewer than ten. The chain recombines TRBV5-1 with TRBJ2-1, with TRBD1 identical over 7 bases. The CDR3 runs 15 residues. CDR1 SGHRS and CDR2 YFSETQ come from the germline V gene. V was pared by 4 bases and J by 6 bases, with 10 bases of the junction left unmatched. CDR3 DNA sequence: TGCGCCAGCAGCCCCGAAGGGGGCAGCTTCAATGAGCAGTTCTTC. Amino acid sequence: CASSPEGGSFNEQFF.

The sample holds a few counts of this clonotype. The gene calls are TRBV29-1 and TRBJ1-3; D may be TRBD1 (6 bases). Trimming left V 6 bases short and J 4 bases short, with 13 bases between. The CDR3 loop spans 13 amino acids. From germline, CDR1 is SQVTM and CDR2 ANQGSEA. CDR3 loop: CSVGGGDGNTIYF. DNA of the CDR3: TGCAGCGTAGGAGGGGGAGACGGAAACACCATATATTTT.

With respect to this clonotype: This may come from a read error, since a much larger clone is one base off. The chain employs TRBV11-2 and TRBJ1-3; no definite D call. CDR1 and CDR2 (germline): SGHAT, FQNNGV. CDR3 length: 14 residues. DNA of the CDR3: TGTGCCAGCAGTTTAGCGGCTCCTGGAAACACCATATATTTT. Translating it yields CASSLAAPGNTIYF.

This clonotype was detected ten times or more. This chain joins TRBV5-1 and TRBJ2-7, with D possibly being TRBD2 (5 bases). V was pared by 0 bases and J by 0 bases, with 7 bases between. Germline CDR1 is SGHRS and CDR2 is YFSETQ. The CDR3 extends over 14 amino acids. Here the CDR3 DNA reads TGCGCCAGCAGCTTGGGGACTTTCTCCTACGAGCAGTACTTC. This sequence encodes CASSLGTFSYEQYF.

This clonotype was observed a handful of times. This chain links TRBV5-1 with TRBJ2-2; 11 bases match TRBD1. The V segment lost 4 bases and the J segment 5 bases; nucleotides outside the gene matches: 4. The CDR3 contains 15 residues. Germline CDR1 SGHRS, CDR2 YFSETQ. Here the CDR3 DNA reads TGCGCCAGCAGCGTTGGACAGGGGGCGACCGGGGAGCTGTTTTTT. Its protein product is CASSVGQGATGELFF.

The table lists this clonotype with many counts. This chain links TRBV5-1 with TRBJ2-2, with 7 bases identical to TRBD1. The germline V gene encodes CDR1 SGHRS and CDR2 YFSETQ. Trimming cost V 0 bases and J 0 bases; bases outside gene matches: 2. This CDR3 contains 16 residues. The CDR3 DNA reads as TGCGCCAGCAGCTTGGGTGGGACAGCGAACACCGGGGAGCTGTTTTTT. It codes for CASSLGGTANTGELFF. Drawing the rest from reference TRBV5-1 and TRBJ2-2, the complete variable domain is KAGVTQTPRYLIKTRGQQVTLSCSPISGHRSVSWYQQTPGQGLQFLFEYFSETQRNKGNFPGRFSGRQFSNSRSEMNVSTLELGDSALYLCASSLGGTANTGELFFGEGSRLTVL.

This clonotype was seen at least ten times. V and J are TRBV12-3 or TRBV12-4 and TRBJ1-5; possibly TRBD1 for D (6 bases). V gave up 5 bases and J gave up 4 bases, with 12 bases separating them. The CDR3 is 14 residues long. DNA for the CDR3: TGTGCCAGCAGTATCTCTACAGGGAATCAGCCCCAGCATTTT. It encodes CASSISTGNQPQHF.

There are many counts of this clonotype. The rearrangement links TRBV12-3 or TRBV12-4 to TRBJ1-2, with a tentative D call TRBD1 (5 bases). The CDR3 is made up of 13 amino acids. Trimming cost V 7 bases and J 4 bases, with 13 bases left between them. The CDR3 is CASTIRGAYGYTF. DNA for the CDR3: TGTGCCAGCACTATAAGAGGGGCCTATGGCTACACCTTC.

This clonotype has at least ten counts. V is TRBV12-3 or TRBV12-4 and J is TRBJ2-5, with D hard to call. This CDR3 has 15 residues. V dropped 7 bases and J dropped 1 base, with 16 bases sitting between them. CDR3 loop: CASTLARPAQETQYF. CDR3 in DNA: TGTGCCAGCACTCTGGCGAGACCAGCCCAAGAGACCCAGTACTTC.

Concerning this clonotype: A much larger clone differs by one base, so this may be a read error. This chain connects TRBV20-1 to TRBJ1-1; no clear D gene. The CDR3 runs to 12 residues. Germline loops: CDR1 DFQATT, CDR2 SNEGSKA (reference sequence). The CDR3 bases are TGCAGTGCTAGAGCCGGATTGGGTGAAGCTCTCTTT. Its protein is CSARAGLGEALF.

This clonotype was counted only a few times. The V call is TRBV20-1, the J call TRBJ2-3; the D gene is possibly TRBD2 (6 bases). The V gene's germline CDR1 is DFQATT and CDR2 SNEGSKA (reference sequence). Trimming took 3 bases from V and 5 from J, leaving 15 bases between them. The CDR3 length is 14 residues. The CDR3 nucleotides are TGCAGTGCTAGGGCCGGCCTGGGGGGAGATACGCAGTATTTT. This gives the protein CSARAGLGGDTQYF.

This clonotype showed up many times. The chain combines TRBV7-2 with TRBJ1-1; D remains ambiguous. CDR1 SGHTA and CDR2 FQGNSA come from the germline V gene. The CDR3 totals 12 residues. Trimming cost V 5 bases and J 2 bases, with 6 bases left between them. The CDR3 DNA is TGTGCCAGCAGCCTCGACAACACTGAAGCTTTCTTT. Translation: CASSLDNTEAFF.

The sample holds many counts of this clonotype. In nucleotides, the CDR3 is TGTGCCTGGAGTGGACTTGAAGCTTTCTTT. It translates to CAWSGLEAFF. V usage is TRBV30 and J usage is TRBJ1-1; D remains ambiguous. The germline CDR1 and CDR2 sequences are GTSNPN and SVGIG (reference sequence). The CDR3 sequence is 10 residues long. The V and J ends lost 1 base and 7 bases respectively, with 4 bases between them.

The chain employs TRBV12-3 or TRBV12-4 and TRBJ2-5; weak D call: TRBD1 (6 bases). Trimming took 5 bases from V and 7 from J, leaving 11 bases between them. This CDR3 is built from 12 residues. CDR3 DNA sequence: TGTGCCAGCAGTCCCAGAGGGGGGACCCAGTACTTC. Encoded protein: CASSPRGGTQYF.

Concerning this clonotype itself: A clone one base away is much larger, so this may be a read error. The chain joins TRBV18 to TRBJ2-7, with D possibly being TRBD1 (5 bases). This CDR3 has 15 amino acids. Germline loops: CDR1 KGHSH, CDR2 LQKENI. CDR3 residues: CANSPVRAESYEQYF. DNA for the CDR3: TGTGCCAACTCACCAGTCAGGGCTGAATCCTACGAGCAGTACTTC. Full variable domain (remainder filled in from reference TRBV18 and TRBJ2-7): NAGVMQNPRHLVRRRGQEARLRCSPMKGHSHVYWYRQLPEEGLKFMVYLQKENIIDESGMPKERFSAEFPKEGPSILRIQQVVRGDSAAYFCANSPVRAESYEQYFGPGTRLTVT.

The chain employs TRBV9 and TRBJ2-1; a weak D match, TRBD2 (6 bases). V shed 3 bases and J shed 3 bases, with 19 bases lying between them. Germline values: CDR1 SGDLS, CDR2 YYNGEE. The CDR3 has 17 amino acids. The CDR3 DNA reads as TGTGCCAGCAGCGCCCCCCAGTTCGGGGGTCACTACAATGAGCAGTTCTTC. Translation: CASSAPQFGGHYNEQFF. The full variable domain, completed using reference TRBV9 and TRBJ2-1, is DSGVTQTPKHLITATGQRVTLRCSPRSGDLSVYWYQQSLDQGLQFLIQYYNGEERAKGNILERFSAQQFPDLHSELNLSSLELGDSALYFCASSAPQFGGHYNEQFFGPGTRLTVL.

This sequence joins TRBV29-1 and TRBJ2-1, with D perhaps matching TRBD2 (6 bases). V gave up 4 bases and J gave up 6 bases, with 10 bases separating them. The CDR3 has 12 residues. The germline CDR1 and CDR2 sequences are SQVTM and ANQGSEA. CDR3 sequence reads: CSVGGGPNEQFF. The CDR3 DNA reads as TGCAGCGTTGGAGGAGGGCCCAATGAGCAGTTCTTC.